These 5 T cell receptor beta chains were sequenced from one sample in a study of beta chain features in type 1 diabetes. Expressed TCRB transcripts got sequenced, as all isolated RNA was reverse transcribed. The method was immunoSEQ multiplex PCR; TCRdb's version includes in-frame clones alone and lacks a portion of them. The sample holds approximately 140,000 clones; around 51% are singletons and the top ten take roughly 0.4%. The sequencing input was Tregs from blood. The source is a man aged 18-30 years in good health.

CDR3 protein: CAISRGEETQYF. The CDR3 DNA follows: TGTGCCATCAGCCGGGGTGAAGAGACCCAGTACTTC. The V call is TRBV10-3, the J call TRBJ2-5; D may be TRBD2 (5 bases). The CDR3 spans 12 residues. V shed 6 bases and J shed 3 bases, with 8 bases lying between them. Looked up from germline, CDR1 is ENHRY and CDR2 is SYGVKD.

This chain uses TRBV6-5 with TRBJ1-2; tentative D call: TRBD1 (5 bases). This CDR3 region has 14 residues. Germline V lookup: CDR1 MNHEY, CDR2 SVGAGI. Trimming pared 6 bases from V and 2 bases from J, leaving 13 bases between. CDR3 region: CASSSRQGNYGYTF. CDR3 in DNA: TGTGCCAGCAGCTCAAGGCAGGGCAACTATGGCTACACCTTC.

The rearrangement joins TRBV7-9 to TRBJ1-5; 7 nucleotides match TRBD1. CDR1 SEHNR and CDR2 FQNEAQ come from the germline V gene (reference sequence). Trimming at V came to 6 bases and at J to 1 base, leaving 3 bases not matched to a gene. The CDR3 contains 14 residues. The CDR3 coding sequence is TGTGCCAGCAGATCGACAGGGAGCAATCAGCCCCAGCATTTT. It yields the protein CASRSTGSNQPQHF.

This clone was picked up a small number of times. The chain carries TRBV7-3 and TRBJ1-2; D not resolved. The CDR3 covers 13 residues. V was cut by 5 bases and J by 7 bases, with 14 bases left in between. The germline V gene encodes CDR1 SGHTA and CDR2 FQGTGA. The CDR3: CASSPRQEGGYTF. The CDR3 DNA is TGTGCCAGCAGCCCCCGCCAGGAGGGTGGCTACACCTTC.

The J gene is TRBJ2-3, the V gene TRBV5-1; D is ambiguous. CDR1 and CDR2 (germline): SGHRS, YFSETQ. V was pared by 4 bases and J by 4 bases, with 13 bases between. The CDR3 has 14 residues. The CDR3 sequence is CASSRLRMADTQYF. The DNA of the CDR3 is TGCGCCAGCAGCCGACTCCGGATGGCAGATACGCAGTATTTT.